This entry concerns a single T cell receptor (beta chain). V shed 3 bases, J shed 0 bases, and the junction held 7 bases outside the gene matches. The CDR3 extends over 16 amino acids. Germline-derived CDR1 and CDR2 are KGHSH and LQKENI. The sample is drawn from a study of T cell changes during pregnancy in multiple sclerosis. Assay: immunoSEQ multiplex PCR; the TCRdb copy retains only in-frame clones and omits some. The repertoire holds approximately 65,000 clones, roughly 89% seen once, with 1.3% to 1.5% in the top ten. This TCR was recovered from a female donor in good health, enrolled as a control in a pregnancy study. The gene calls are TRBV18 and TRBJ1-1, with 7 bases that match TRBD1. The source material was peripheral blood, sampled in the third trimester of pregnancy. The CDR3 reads CASSPTATGLNTEAFF. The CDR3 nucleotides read TGTGCCAGCTCACCCACGGCGACAGGGCTGAACACTGAAGCTTTCTTT.